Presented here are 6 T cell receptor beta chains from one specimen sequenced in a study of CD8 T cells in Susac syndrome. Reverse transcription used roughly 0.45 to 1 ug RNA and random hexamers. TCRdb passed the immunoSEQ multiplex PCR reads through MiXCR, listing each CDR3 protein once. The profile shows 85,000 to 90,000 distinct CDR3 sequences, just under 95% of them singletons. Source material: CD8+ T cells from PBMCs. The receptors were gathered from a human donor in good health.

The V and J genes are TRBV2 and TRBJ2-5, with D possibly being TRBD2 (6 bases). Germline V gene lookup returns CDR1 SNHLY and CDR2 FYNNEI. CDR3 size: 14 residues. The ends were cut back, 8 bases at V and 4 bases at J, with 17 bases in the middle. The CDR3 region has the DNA TGTGCCAGCTCTCCGGGGAGGTCTCGAGAGACCCAGTACTTC. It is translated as CASSPGRSRETQYF.

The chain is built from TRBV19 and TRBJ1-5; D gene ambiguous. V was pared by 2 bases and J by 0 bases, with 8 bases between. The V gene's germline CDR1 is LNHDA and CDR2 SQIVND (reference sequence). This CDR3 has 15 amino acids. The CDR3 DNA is TGTGCCAGTAGTATAAAAGGATATAGCAATCAGCCCCAGCATTTT. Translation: CASSIKGYSNQPQHF.

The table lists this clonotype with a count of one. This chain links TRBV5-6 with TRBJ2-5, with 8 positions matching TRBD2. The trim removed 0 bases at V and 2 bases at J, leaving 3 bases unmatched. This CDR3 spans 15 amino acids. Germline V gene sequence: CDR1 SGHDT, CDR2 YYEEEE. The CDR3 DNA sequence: TGTGCCAGCAGCTTGGCGGGGGGGGCTCAAGAGACCCAGTACTTC. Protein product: CASSLAGGAQETQYF.

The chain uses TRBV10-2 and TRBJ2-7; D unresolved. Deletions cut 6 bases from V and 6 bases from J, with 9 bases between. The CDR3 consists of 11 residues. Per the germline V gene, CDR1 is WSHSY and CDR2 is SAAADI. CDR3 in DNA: TGCGCCAGCAGGAGAGACTCCGAGCAGTACTTC. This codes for CASRRDSEQYF.

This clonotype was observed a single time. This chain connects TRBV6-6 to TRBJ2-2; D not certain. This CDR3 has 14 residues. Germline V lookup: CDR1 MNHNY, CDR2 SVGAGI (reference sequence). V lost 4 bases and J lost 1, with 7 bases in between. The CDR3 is CASSSQENTGELFF. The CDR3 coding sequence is TGTGCCAGCAGTTCCCAGGAGAACACCGGGGAGCTGTTTTTT.

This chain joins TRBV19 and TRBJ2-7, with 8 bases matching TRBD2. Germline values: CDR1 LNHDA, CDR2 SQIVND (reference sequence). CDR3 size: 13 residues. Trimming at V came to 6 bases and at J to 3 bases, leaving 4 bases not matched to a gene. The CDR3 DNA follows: TGTGCCAGTAGACCTAGCGGGCGCTACGAGCAGTACTTC. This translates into CASRPSGRYEQYF.